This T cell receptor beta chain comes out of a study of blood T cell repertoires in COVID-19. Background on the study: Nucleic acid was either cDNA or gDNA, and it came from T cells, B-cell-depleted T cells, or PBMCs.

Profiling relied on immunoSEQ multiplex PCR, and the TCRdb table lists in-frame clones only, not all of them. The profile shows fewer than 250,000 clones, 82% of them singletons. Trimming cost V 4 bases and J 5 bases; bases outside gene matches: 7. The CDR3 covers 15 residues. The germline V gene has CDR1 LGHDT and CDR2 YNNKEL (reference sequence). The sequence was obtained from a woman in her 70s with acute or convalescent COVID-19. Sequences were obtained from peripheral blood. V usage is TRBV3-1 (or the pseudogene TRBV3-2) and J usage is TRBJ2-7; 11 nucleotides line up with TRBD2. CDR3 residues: CASSLLAGGRDEQYF. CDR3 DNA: TGTGCCAGCAGCCTCTTAGCGGGGGGGCGAGACGAGCAGTACTTC.